The 17 T cell receptor beta chains given below trace back to one sample, sequenced in a study of blood T cell repertoires in COVID-19. Method: immunoSEQ multiplex PCR; TCRdb's copy keeps in-frame clones and lacks some. This sample yields 150,000 to 200,000 clones, of which more than 65% are seen a single time; 17% belongs to the top ten. The sequencing sample was made of PBMCs or T cells enriched from blood (not recorded which). These TCRs come from a woman in her forties or fifties with acute COVID-19.

This clone occurred a few times. The chain links TRBV29-1 to TRBJ2-7; 7 bases match TRBD2. CDR3 size: 16 residues. V lost 0 bases to trimming and J lost 0 bases; unmatched junction nucleotides: 8. From germline, CDR1 is SQVTM and CDR2 ANQGSEA. The CDR3 coding sequence is TGCAGCGTTGAAGATCGGGGGGATCCTCGCTCCTACGAGCAGTACGTC. As protein: CSVEDRGDPRSYEQYV.

The chain has TRBV28 and TRBJ1-1; 7 positions match TRBD1. The CDR3 consists of 16 residues. Germline-derived CDR1 and CDR2 are MDHEN and SYDVKM. J gave up 4 bases and V 7 bases, and 15 bases lay outside the gene matches. Here the CDR3 DNA reads TGTGCCAGCATGGAGGAGGGGGCGATCGAAGGCACTGAAGCTTTCTTT. This sequence encodes CASMEEGAIEGTEAFF.

The chain uses TRBV12-5 and TRBJ2-6; TRBD1 is a possible D gene (6 bases). CDR3 length equals 15 residues. Germline CDR1 and CDR2: LGHNT and FRNRAP. Trimming took off 1 base at V and 2 bases at J, with 6 bases between the two ends. CDR3 protein: CASGLEGAGANVLTF. The CDR3 nucleotides read TGTGCTAGTGGTTTGGAGGGGGCTGGGGCCAACGTCCTGACTTTC. The whole variable domain, remainder taken from reference TRBV12-5 and TRBJ2-6, is DARVTQTPRHKVTEMGQEVTMRCQPILGHNTVFWYRQTMMQGLELLAYFRNRAPLDDSGMPKDRFSAEMPDATLATLKIQPSEPRDSAVYFCASGLEGAGANVLTFGAGSRLTVL.

The V call is TRBV7-2, the J call TRBJ1-2; 7 bases align to TRBD1. CDR3 length: 15 amino acids. Germline V lookup: CDR1 SGHTA, CDR2 FQGNSA. With 4 bases clipped from V and 7 bases from J, the junction kept 12 bases outside the gene matches. In nucleotides, the CDR3 is TGTGCCAGCAGCTCTTCAGTACTAACAGGGGCTGGCTACACCTTC. Translated: CASSSSVLTGAGYTF.

The V and J genes are TRBV28 and TRBJ2-2; 8 bases agree with TRBD2. Germline CDR1 MDHEN, CDR2 SYDVKM. This CDR3 region has 13 residues. J lost 6 bases, V lost 7 bases, and 4 bases had no gene match. This CDR3 is CASIGGAAGELFF. CDR3 nucleotides: TGTGCCAGCATCGGGGGGGCGGCCGGGGAGCTGTTTTTT.

The rearrangement links TRBV6-5 to TRBJ2-1; the D gene is possibly TRBD1 (6 bases). The germline CDR1 and CDR2 sequences are MNHEY and SVGAGI. V was cut by 2 bases and J by 6 bases, with 14 bases left in between. There are 15 residues in the CDR3. In nucleotides, the CDR3 is TGTGCCAGCAGTTACGCCCCACAGGGTCTCAATGAGCAGTTCTTC. Protein sequence: CASSYAPQGLNEQFF.

V usage is TRBV5-4 and J usage is TRBJ1-2; 8 nucleotides agree with TRBD1. Germline loops: CDR1 SGHNT, CDR2 YYREEE (reference sequence). This CDR3 is built from 15 residues. The junction had 10 bases not matched to a gene; V was cut back by 4 bases and J by 5 bases. CDR3 residues: CASSRPGTGTYGYTF. As DNA, the CDR3 is TGTGCCAGCAGCCGCCCCGGGACAGGAACTTATGGCTACACCTTC.

This clone was detected once. This sequence joins TRBV28 and TRBJ1-1; a weak D match, TRBD1 (6 bases). V dropped 5 bases and J dropped 11 bases, with 21 bases sitting between them. The CDR3 totals 14 residues. Germline-derived CDR1 and CDR2 are MDHEN and SYDVKM. CDR3 region: CASSTPNRATGAFF. The CDR3 DNA is TGTGCCAGCAGTACCCCCAACAGGGCCACGGGGGCTTTCTTT.

This chain joins TRBV27 and TRBJ2-7, with 9 bases aligning to TRBD1. This CDR3 has 15 amino acids. Germline CDR1 MNHEY, CDR2 SMNVEV (reference sequence). Trimming cost V 4 bases and J 1 base; bases outside gene matches: 5. The CDR3 region is CASSYMGQGSYEQYV. Here the CDR3 DNA reads TGTGCCAGCAGTTATATGGGACAGGGATCCTACGAGCAGTACGTC.

The rearrangement links TRBV5-8 to TRBJ2-7; 9 bases fit TRBD1. V shed 3 bases and J 0 bases; nucleotides not matched to a gene: 16. CDR3 length: 19 residues. Germline-derived CDR1 and CDR2 are SGHTS and YDEGEE. In nucleotides, the CDR3 is TGTGCCAGCAGCTGGGGGGTAGTGTCTGGGACAGGGAGCTCCTACGAGCAGTACGTC. Its translation is CASSWGVVSGTGSSYEQYV.

This sequence joins TRBV27 and TRBJ1-6, with 12 bases that match TRBD1. Germline V gives CDR1 MNHEY, CDR2 SMNVEV (reference sequence). V gave up 5 bases and J gave up 4 bases; unmatched junction bases: 9. The length of the CDR3 is 18 residues. The CDR3 bases are TGTGCCAGCAGTGCCGGGACAGGGGGCAGCGGGTATAATTCACCCCTCCACTTT. Translating gives CASSAGTGGSGYNSPLHF.

This clone was found a few times. The chain couples TRBV6-5 to TRBJ2-2; 7 nucleotides agree with TRBD1. V lost 7 bases and J lost 1; bases outside the gene matches: 3. This CDR3 is 14 amino acids long. Germline V gives CDR1 MNHEY, CDR2 SVGAGI. The CDR3 DNA reads as TGTGCCAGCACCGGGGACAGGAACACCGGGGAGCTGTTTTTT. Translation gives CASTGDRNTGELFF.

This chain links TRBV28 with TRBJ1-6; 9 bases agree with TRBD1. Unmatched junction bases numbered 7, after V lost 6 bases and J lost 10 bases. Germline values: CDR1 MDHEN, CDR2 SYDVKM. The CDR3 sequence is 14 residues long. CDR3 protein: CASSRDRARSPLHF. The CDR3, as DNA: TGTGCCAGCAGCCGGGACAGGGCGAGGTCACCCCTCCACTTT.

The chain has TRBV19 and TRBJ1-2; the D gene is possibly TRBD1 (5 bases). V lost 11 bases and J 4 bases, leaving 17 bases between the germline ends. The CDR3 is made up of 13 amino acids. Germline CDR1 and CDR2: LNHDA and SQIVND (reference sequence). The CDR3 protein is CAGGDRLSYGYTF. CDR3 in DNA: TGTGCCGGAGGGGACCGTCTTTCCTATGGCTACACCTTC. The variable domain in full, completed from reference TRBV19 and TRBJ1-2, reads DGGITQSPKYLFRKEGQNVTLSCEQNLNHDAMYWYRQDPGQGLRLIYYSQIVNDFQKGDIAEGYSVSREKKESFPLTVTSAQKNPTAFYLCAGGDRLSYGYTFGSGTRLTVV.

The chain is built from TRBV7-2 and TRBJ2-3, with 13 bases lining up with TRBD2. CDR3 size: 17 residues. The trim removed 0 bases at V and 7 bases at J, leaving 7 bases unmatched. Germline lookup yields CDR1 SGHTA and CDR2 FQGNSA. CDR3 in amino acids: CASSLAGTSGTAYTQYF. The CDR3 DNA sequence: TGTGCCAGCAGCTTAGCCGGGACTAGCGGGACAGCATATACGCAGTATTTT.

V gene TRBV27 combines with J gene TRBJ2-3; D uncertain. V lost 5 bases and J lost 4, with 10 bases in between. From germline, CDR1 is MNHEY and CDR2 SMNVEV (reference sequence). The CDR3 is 13 amino acids. CDR3 amino acids: CASSHSSADTQYF. CDR3 coding DNA: TGTGCCAGCAGTCACTCTTCGGCAGATACGCAGTATTTT.

This chain links TRBV11-2 with TRBJ2-2, with a weak D call TRBD1 (6 bases). Trimming cost V 4 bases and J 1 base, with 10 bases left between them. The CDR3 consists of 15 residues. Germline CDR1 reads SGHAT; CDR2 reads FQNNGV. The CDR3 DNA follows: TGTGCCAGCAGCTCCCTAGGGGGGAACACCGGGGAGCTGTTTTTT. Protein product: CASSSLGGNTGELFF. Full variable domain (remainder filled in from reference TRBV11-2 and TRBJ2-2): EAGVAQSPRYKIIEKRQSVAFWCNPISGHATLYWYQQILGQGPKLLIQFQNNGVVDDSQLPKDRFSAERLKGVDSTLKIQPAKLEDSAVYLCASSSLGGNTGELFFGEGSRLTVL.